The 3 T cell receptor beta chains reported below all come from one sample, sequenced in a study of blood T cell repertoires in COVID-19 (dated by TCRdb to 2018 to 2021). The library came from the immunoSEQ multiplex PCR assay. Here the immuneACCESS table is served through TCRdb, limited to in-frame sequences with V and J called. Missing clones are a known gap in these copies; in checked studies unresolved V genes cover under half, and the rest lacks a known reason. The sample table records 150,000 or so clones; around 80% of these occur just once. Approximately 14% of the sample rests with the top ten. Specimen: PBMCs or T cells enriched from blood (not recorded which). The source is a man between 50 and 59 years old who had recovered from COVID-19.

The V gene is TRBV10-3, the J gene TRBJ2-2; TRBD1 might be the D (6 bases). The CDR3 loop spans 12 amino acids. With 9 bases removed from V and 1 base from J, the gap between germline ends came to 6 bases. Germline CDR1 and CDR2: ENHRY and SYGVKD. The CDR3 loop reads CAIGGNTGELFF. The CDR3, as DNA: TGTGCCATAGGGGGGAACACCGGGGAGCTGTTTTTT.

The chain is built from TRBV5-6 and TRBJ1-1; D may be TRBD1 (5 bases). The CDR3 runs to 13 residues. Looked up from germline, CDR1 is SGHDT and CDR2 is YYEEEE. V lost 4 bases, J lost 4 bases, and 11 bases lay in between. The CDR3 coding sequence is TGTGCCAGCAGCGTAGGGGCCATCACTGAAGCTTTCTTT. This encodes CASSVGAITEAFF.

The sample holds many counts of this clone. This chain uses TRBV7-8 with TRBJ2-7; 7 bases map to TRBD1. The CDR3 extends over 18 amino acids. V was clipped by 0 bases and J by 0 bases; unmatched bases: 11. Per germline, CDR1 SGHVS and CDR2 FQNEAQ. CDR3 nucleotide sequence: TGTGCCAGCAGCTTAGCGCTGTTCGGGACAGCGAGCTCCTACGAGCAGTACTTC. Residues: CASSLALFGTASSYEQYF.